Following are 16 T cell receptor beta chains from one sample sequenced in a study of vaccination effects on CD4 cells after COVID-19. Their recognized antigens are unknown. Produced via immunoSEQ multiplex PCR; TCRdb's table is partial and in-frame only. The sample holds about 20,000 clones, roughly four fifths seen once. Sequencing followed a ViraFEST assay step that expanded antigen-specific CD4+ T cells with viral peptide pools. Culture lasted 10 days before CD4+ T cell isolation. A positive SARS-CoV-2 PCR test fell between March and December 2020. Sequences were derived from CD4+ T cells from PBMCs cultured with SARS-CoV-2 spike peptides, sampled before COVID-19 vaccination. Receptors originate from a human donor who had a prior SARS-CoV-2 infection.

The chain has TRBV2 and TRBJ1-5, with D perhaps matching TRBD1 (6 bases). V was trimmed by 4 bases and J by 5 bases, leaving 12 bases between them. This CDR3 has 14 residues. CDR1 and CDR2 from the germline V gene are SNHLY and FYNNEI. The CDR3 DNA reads TGTGCCAGCAGTGGGGGGCAGGGCTATCAGCCCCAGCATTTT. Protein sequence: CASSGGQGYQPQHF.

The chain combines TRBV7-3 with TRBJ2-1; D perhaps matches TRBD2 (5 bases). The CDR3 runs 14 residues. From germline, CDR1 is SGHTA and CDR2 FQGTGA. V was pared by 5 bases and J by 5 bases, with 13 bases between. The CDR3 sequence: CASSPLDGDNEQFF. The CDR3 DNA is TGTGCCAGCAGCCCATTAGACGGGGACAATGAGCAGTTCTTC.

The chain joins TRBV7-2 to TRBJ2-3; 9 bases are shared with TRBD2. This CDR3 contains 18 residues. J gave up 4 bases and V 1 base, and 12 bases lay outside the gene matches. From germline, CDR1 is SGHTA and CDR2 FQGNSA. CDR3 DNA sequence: TGTGCCAGCAGCTTAGTCGCGGTCGGCGGGAGGGCCCCAGATACGCAGTATTTT. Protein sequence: CASSLVAVGGRAPDTQYF.

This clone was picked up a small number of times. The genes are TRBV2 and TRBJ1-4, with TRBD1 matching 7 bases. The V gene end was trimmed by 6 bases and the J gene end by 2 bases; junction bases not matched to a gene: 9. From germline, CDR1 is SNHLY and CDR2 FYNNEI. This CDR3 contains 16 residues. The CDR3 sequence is CASSWGGGPTNEKLFF. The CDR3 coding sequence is TGTGCCAGCAGCTGGGGAGGGGGCCCTACTAATGAAAAACTGTTTTTT. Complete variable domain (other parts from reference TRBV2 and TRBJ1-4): EPEVTQTPSHQVTQMGQEVILRCVPISNHLYFYWYRQILGQKVEFLVSFYNNEISEKSEIFDDQFSVERPDGSNFTLKIRSTKLEDSAMYFCASSWGGGPTNEKLFFGSGTQLSVL.

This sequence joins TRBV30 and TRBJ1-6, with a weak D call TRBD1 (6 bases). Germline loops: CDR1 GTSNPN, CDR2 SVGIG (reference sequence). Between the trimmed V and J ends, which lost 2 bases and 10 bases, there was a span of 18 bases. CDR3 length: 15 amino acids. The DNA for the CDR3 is TGTGCCTGGAGTCCCAGGGGCGCCGTAAAATCACCCCTCCACTTT. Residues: CAWSPRGAVKSPLHF.

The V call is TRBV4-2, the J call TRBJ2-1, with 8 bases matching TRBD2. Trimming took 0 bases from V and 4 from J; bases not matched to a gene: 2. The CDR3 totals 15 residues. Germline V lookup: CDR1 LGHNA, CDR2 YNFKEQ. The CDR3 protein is CASSQEPGGYNEQFF. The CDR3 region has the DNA TGTGCCAGCAGCCAAGAACCGGGGGGGTACAATGAGCAGTTCTTC.

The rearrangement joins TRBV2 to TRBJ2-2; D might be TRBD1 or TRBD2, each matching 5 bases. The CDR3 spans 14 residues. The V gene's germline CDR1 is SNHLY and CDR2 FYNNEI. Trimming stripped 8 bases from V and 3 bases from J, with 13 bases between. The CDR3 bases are TGTGCCAGCCGAGGGCGCAGGGACACCGGGGAGCTGTTTTTT. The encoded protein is CASRGRRDTGELFF.

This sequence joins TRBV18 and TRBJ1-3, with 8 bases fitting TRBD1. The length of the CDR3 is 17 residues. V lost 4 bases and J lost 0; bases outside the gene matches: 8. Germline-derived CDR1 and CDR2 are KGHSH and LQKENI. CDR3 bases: TGTGCCAGCTCACTTATGGACAGGGAAATCTCTGGAAACACCATATATTTT. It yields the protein CASSLMDREISGNTIYF.

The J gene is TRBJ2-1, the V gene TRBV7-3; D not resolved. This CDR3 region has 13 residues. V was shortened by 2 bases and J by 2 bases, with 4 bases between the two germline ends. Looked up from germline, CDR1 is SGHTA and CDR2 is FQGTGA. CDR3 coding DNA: TGTGCCAGCAGCTTAGCTCCCTACAATGAGCAGTTCTTC. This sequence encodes CASSLAPYNEQFF.

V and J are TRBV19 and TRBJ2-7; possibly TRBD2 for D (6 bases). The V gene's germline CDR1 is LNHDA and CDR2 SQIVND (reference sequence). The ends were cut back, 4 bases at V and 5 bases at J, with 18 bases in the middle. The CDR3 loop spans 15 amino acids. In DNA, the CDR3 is TGTGCCAGTAGTACCCAACGTGGGGGGATAAACGAGCAGTACTTC. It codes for CASSTQRGGINEQYF.

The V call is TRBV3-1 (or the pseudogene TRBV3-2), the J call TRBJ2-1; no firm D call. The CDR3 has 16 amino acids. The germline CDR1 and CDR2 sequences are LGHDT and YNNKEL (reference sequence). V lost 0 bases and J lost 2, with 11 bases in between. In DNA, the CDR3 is TGTGCCAGCAGCCAAGAACCTCAGCTAGCCTACAATGAGCAGTTCTTC. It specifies CASSQEPQLAYNEQFF.

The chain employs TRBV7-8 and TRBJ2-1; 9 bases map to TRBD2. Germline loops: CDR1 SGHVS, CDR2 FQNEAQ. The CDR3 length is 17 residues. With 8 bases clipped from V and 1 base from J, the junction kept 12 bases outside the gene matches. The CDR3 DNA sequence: TGTGCCAGCTCGTCCGGCGGGGGGGCCGGGTCCTACAATGAGCAGTTCTTC. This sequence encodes CASSSGGGAGSYNEQFF.

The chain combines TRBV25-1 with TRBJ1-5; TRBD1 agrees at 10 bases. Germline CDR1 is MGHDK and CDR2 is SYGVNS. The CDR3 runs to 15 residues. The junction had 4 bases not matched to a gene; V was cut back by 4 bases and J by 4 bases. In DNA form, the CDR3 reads TGTGCCAGCAGTGGCGGGACAGGGGAAAATCAGCCCCAGCATTTT. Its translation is CASSGGTGENQPQHF.

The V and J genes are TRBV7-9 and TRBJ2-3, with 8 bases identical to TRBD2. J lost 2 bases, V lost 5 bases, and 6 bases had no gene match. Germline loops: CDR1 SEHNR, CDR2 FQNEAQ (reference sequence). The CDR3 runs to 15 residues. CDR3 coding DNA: TGTGCCAGCAGCGGCGGGGGGACCAACACAGATACGCAGTATTTT. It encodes CASSGGGTNTDTQYF.

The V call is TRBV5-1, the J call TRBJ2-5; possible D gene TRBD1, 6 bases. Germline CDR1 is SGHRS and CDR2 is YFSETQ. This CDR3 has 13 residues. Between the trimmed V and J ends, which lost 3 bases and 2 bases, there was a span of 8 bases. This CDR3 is CASSWTAQETQYF. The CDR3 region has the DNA TGCGCCAGCAGCTGGACAGCTCAAGAGACCCAGTACTTC.

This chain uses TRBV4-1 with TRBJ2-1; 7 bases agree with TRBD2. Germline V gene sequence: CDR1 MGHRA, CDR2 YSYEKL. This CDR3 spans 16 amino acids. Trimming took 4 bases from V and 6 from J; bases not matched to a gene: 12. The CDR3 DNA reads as TGCGCCAGCAGCCCCACCCGAGGAGCGGGAATCAATGAGCAGTTCTTC. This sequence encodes CASSPTRGAGINEQFF.